What follows describes a single T cell receptor beta chain. The sample belongs to a study of beta chain features in type 1 diabetes. The isolated RNA, all of it, was reverse transcribed, so expressed TCRB transcripts were what got sequenced. Assay: immunoSEQ multiplex PCR; the TCRdb copy retains only in-frame clones and omits some. The sample holds approximately 120,000 clones, 30% to 50% seen once. Germline V CDR1 and CDR2: MNHEY, SVGAGI. The V and J ends lost 6 bases and 7 bases, in that order; junction bases with no gene match: 10. The CDR3 runs 15 residues. Sequenced input: stem cell memory CD4+ T cells from blood. The sequence was obtained from a woman in her late teens or twenties in good health. J is TRBJ1-5 and V is TRBV6-5, with 9 nucleotides matching TRBD1. CDR3 amino acids: CASRLDRGGNQPQHF. DNA of the CDR3: TGTGCCAGCAGGCTGGACAGGGGAGGTAACCAGCCCCAGCATTTT.